This T cell receptor beta chain was sequenced during a study of blood T cells in healthy people across ages. For the study at large: About one barcoded beta molecule per two T cells was captured by template switching. Study-level points and caveats: In these data, TCR beta diversity tracked strongly with naive T cell percentage. It was not known whether donors were CMV positive (a possible confounder of expanded clonotype changes).

The use of a sample-barcoded 5' primer and a J-beta primer mix characterized a second PCR of roughly 7 to 11 cycles. From the 5' RACE reads, TCRdb called clonotypes with MiXCR, one entry per CDR3 protein. This sample has roughly 1.7 million distinct CDR3 sequences; around 35% occur once, and the top ten carry 11%. Remarks on this clonotype: Its antigen remains unidentified.

V shed 6 bases, J shed 2 bases, and the junction held 4 bases outside the gene matches. Per germline, CDR1 SGHRS and CDR2 YFSETQ. The CDR3 loop spans 15 amino acids. The clonotype originates from a woman under 40 in good health. The chain has TRBV5-1 and TRBJ2-6; TRBD1 matches at 8 bases. Input material: blood. The CDR3 DNA follows: TGCGCCAGCACCGAACAGGGGGCTGGGGCCAACGTCCTGACTTTC. Amino acid sequence: CASTEQGAGANVLTF.